This T cell receptor beta chain was recorded in a study of T cells in Graves' hyperthyroidism and ophthalmopathy. A lack of ophthalmopathy progression within 18 months defined stable Graves' hyperthyroidism. General study findings and limits: Most clonotypes that expanded in the thyroid above 0.001 also showed up in blood.

The CDR3 runs to 17 residues. Germline V gives CDR1 MRHNA, CDR2 SNTAGT. V was cut by 8 bases and J by 2 bases, with 22 bases left in between. RNA transcripts gave rise to amplified TCR beta CDR3 regions. The TCR CDR3 was amplified in a first-round RT-PCR using the HTBI primer set. Each CDR3 protein gets one entry after TCRdb re-called the multiplex PCR reads with MiXCR. The top ten clones hold approximately 50% of a sample with approximately 210,000 distinct CDR3 sequences, roughly a sixth of them seen once. A note on this clonotype: Its antigen remains unidentified.

Sequenced input: blood. The V call is TRBV6-4, the J call TRBJ1-5; D might be TRBD1 (6 bases). This sequence originates from a man between 50 and 59 years old with Graves' hyperthyroidism. CDR3 amino acids: CASPGQHRDRGNQPQHF. Written as DNA, the CDR3 is TGTGCCAGCCCCGGCCAACACAGGGACCGTGGCAATCAGCCCCAGCATTTT.